The 16 T cell receptor beta chains below were found in one sample sequenced in a study of blood T cell repertoires in COVID-19 (dated by TCRdb to about 2020). The library was built by means of the immunoSEQ multiplex PCR assay. Here the immuneACCESS table is served through TCRdb, limited to in-frame sequences with V and J called. Missing clones are a known gap in these copies; in checked studies unresolved V genes cover under half, and the rest lacks a known reason. The sample yields 160,000 or so clones; roughly 90% were counted once. The ten biggest clones cover less than 3% of the sample. Material: peripheral blood. The receptors here all came from a man aged 55 to 70 with acute or convalescent COVID-19.

The chain has TRBV2 and TRBJ2-7; D gene uncertain. CDR1 and CDR2 (germline): SNHLY, FYNNEI. The germline V and J ends were trimmed by 6 bases and 3 bases, with 6 bases remaining between them. This CDR3 has 11 residues. The CDR3 loop is CASSPSYEQYF. The CDR3 DNA follows: TGTGCCAGCAGCCCTAGCTACGAGCAGTACTTC.

The rearrangement uses TRBV3-1 (or the pseudogene TRBV3-2) and TRBJ2-7; 8 nucleotides align to TRBD2. The CDR3 loop spans 12 amino acids. V was pared by 4 bases and J by 11 bases, with 7 bases of the junction left unmatched. Looked up from germline, CDR1 is LGHDT and CDR2 is YNNKEL (reference sequence). This chain's CDR3 is CASSPRGGMKYF. CDR3 DNA sequence: TGTGCCAGCAGCCCCCGGGGGGGGATGAAGTACTTC.

The V call is TRBV5-5, the J call TRBJ1-4, with 11 bases lining up with TRBD1. Trimming took 4 bases from V and 7 from J; bases not matched to a gene: 3. Germline V CDR1 and CDR2: SGHKS, YYEKEE (reference sequence). The CDR3 has 14 residues. In DNA form, the CDR3 reads TGTGCCAGCAGCGACGGGACAGGGGGTGAAAAACTGTTTTTT. This codes for CASSDGTGGEKLFF.

This clone has a single count. The genes are TRBV24-1 and TRBJ2-7; 9 positions agree with TRBD1. The CDR3 has 14 residues. Germline CDR1 reads KGHDR; CDR2 reads SFDVKD. Trimming at V came to 4 bases and at J to 9 bases, leaving 9 bases not matched to a gene. CDR3 in DNA: TGTGCCACCAGTGAACCAGGACAGGGGACGCGGCAGTACTTC. This gives the protein CATSEPGQGTRQYF.

This rearrangement joins TRBV4-3 to TRBJ2-7; 9 bases agree with TRBD2. Losses at the gene ends were 3 bases for V and 0 bases for J; bases not matched to a gene: 6. CDR1 and CDR2 (germline): LGHNA, YSLEER. The CDR3 has 16 amino acids. The DNA of the CDR3 is TGCGCCAGCAGCCATCTTCTAGCGGGGTCCTCCTACGAGCAGTACTTC. This translates into CASSHLLAGSSYEQYF.

CDR3 in amino acids: CASSQDPGGYNEQFF. The CDR3 DNA reads as TGCGCCAGCAGCCAAGACCCCGGCGGTTACAATGAGCAGTTCTTC. The chain recombines TRBV4-3 with TRBJ2-1; D not certain. Trimming stripped 0 bases from V and 4 bases from J, with 10 bases between. Germline values: CDR1 LGHNA, CDR2 YSLEER. The CDR3 sequence is 15 residues long.

The gene calls are TRBV7-9 and TRBJ2-3, with TRBD2 identical over 7 bases. The CDR3 covers 15 residues. J lost 2 bases, V lost 5 bases, and 7 bases had no gene match. Per the germline V gene, CDR1 is SEHNR and CDR2 is FQNEAQ (reference sequence). In DNA, the CDR3 is TGTGCCAGCAGCCTGAGCGGGGCCTACACAGATACGCAGTATTTT. This codes for CASSLSGAYTDTQYF.

This rearrangement joins TRBV9 to TRBJ2-3; D not resolved. The CDR3 loop spans 12 amino acids. Germline CDR1 SGDLS, CDR2 YYNGEE. Between the trimmed V and J ends, which lost 0 bases and 3 bases, there was a span of 2 bases. DNA for the CDR3: TGTGCCAGCAGCGTAGCAACAGATACGCAGTATTTT. This translates into CASSVATDTQYF.

This chain links TRBV10-1 with TRBJ1-2; TRBD1 might be the D (5 bases). Germline V CDR1 and CDR2: WNHNN, SYGVQD (reference sequence). V was shortened by 3 bases and J by 3 bases, with 17 bases between the two germline ends. The CDR3 sequence is 16 residues long. The CDR3 here is CASSEVVLTEYYGYTF. DNA of the CDR3: TGCGCCAGCAGTGAAGTGGTTTTGACAGAATACTATGGCTACACCTTC.

The chain's CDR3 is CASSVAGGRETQYF. The DNA of the CDR3 is TGTGCCAGCAGTGTAGCGGGGGGGCGCGAGACCCAGTACTTC. The chain recombines TRBV7-8 with TRBJ2-5, with 11 positions matching TRBD2. The CDR3 covers 14 residues. Germline assignment: CDR1 SGHVS and CDR2 FQNEAQ. With V trimmed by 6 bases and J by 5 bases, 5 bases remained unmatched.

The chain is built from TRBV27 and TRBJ2-7, with D maybe TRBD1 (6 bases). The V end was cut by 11 bases, the J end by 5 bases, with 22 bases between. Germline V gives CDR1 MNHEY, CDR2 SMNVEV (reference sequence). CDR3 length equals 14 residues. This CDR3 is CAARGTGFSDEQYF. As DNA, the CDR3 is TGTGCCGCGAGGGGAACAGGGTTCTCGGACGAGCAGTACTTC.

The V gene is TRBV6-2 or TRBV6-3, the J gene TRBJ2-1; 8 bases are a match to TRBD2. Germline V gene sequence: CDR1 MNHEY, CDR2 SVGEGT. V shed 0 bases and J 7 bases; nucleotides not matched to a gene: 8. The CDR3 totals 16 residues. CDR3 amino acids: CASSYSRAGAGNEQFF. Written as DNA, the CDR3 is TGTGCCAGCAGTTACTCTCGAGCGGGGGCGGGAAATGAGCAGTTCTTC.

V is TRBV18 and J is TRBJ2-7; 7 positions agree with TRBD1. CDR1 and CDR2 from the germline V gene are KGHSH and LQKENI. J lost 7 bases, V lost 1 base, and 4 bases had no gene match. The CDR3 loop spans 13 amino acids. DNA for the CDR3: TGTGCCAGCTCACCACAGGCAGGGGGAGAGCAGTACTTC. Translation: CASSPQAGGEQYF.

This chain joins TRBV18 and TRBJ1-5, with 8 bases aligning to TRBD1. J lost 6 bases, V lost 3 bases, and 4 bases had no gene match. The germline CDR1 and CDR2 sequences are KGHSH and LQKENI. The CDR3 is 14 amino acids. The DNA for the CDR3 is TGTGCCAGCTCACCGGACAGGGCAGGTCAGCCCCAGCATTTT. Translation gives CASSPDRAGQPQHF.

V is TRBV5-1 and J is TRBJ2-7; TRBD2 aligns across 7 bases. Germline V lookup: CDR1 SGHRS, CDR2 YFSETQ. There are 15 residues in the CDR3. The V segment lost 4 bases and the J segment 1 base; nucleotides outside the gene matches: 8. The CDR3 region has the DNA TGCGCCAGCAGCGGGGGAGGGGTTGGGTCCTACGAGCAGTACTTC. Encoded protein: CASSGGGVGSYEQYF.

The rearrangement joins TRBV27 to TRBJ1-2; TRBD1 agrees at 9 bases. Germline CDR1 is MNHEY and CDR2 is SMNVEV (reference sequence). V gave up 5 bases and J gave up 3 bases; unmatched junction bases: 4. The CDR3 is 14 residues long. The CDR3 nucleotides are TGTGCCAGCAGTGCCTGGACAGGGGACTATGGCTACACCTTC. It codes for CASSAWTGDYGYTF.